Following are 26 T cell receptor beta chains from one sample sequenced in a study. TCRdb re-called the 5' RACE reads through MiXCR, storing one row per CDR3 protein. The repertoire holds about 54,000 distinct CDR3 sequences, with under 20% as singletons. The material sequenced was naive CD4+ T cells sorted from blood. Subset indicated: naive CD4+ T cells, CD4+CD45RA+CD25-. The receptors shown here come from a female donor with breast cancer.

In this sample, this clonotype turned up a few times. This sequence joins TRBV7-2 and TRBJ1-2; 9 bases fit TRBD1. Germline loops: CDR1 SGHTA, CDR2 FQGNSA. The ends lost 0 bases at V and 8 bases at J; junction bases unmatched: 7. CDR3 length: 15 residues. The CDR3 reads CASSLATGGAGGYTF. The CDR3 DNA sequence: TGTGCCAGCAGCTTAGCAACAGGGGGCGCTGGGGGCTACACCTTC.

This clonotype was observed a few times. This chain links TRBV27 with TRBJ2-7; 10 nucleotides agree with TRBD2. V lost 0 bases, J lost 8 bases, and 13 bases stayed unmatched. CDR3 length: 17 amino acids. Germline CDR1 MNHEY, CDR2 SMNVEV (reference sequence). The CDR3 region is CASSLSQASGRNYQQYF. The CDR3 DNA follows: TGTGCCAGCAGTTTATCGCAGGCTAGCGGGAGAAATTACCAGCAGTACTTC.

This clonotype showed up many times. This sequence joins TRBV20-1 and TRBJ2-3; the D is unclear. Germline V lookup: CDR1 DFQATT, CDR2 SNEGSKA (reference sequence). V lost 8 bases to trimming and J lost 9 bases, with 18 bases between them. The CDR3 runs to 12 residues. The CDR3 here is CSPRSVPVTQYF. The CDR3 DNA follows: TGCAGTCCACGCTCAGTCCCAGTGACGCAGTATTTT.

A note on this clonotype: The conserved closing phenylalanine or tryptophan is absent in this CDR3, likely reflecting a read error. The chain has TRBV5-1 and TRBJ2-1, with 13 nucleotides matching TRBD2. V trimming: 5 bases; J trimming: 8 bases; junction bases outside the gene matches: 13. Germline V gene lookup returns CDR1 SGHRS and CDR2 YFSETQ. CDR3 size: 17 residues. DNA of the CDR3: TGCGCCAGCAGACCAGCACTGAGGACTAGCGGGAGTGATGAGCAGTTCCTC. This encodes CASRPALRTSGSDEQFL.

This clonotype has only a few counts. The chain uses TRBV29-1 and TRBJ2-1; D might be TRBD1 or TRBD2, each matching 5 bases. Trimming cost V 3 bases and J 5 bases, with 14 bases left between them. Germline V CDR1 and CDR2: SQVTM, ANQGSEA. There are 14 residues in the CDR3. The CDR3 DNA sequence: TGCAGCGTTGATGTGGGACGGACCAACAATGAGCAGTTCTTC. Encoded protein: CSVDVGRTNNEQFF.

This clonotype has more than one count but fewer than ten. The chain has TRBV7-2 and TRBJ2-5, with a weak D call TRBD2 (7 bases). This CDR3 has 18 amino acids. CDR1 and CDR2 (germline): SGHTA, FQGNSA. V was shortened by 0 bases and J by 5 bases, with 22 bases between the two germline ends. DNA of the CDR3: TGTGCCAGCAGCTTAGCCTACGGCCAACAGGGAGGGGGGGAGACCCAGTACTTC. This encodes CASSLAYGQQGGGETQYF.

This clonotype was found many times. The chain links TRBV12-3 or TRBV12-4 to TRBJ1-6; D call uncertain. The V end was cut by 3 bases, the J end by 14 bases, with 8 bases between. The CDR3 is 11 residues long. CDR3 nucleotide sequence: TGTGCCAGCAGTTTGACCCAAACCCTCCACTTT. Its protein product is CASSLTQTLHF.

This clonotype was seen a few times. The chain employs TRBV27 and TRBJ2-7; no reliable D call. The CDR3 is made up of 15 amino acids. The V gene's germline CDR1 is MNHEY and CDR2 SMNVEV (reference sequence). Deletions cut 0 bases from V and 3 bases from J, with 12 bases between. CDR3 sequence (DNA): TGTGCCAGCAGTTTATCACTCGCGGCCCTCTACGAGCAGTACTTC. This gives the protein CASSLSLAALYEQYF.

The chain employs TRBV20-1 and TRBJ2-7, with 13 bases lining up with TRBD2. Germline V gene data show CDR1 as DFQATT and CDR2 as SNEGSKA (reference sequence). The CDR3 is made up of 15 amino acids. V lost 4 bases and J lost 2; bases outside the gene matches: 5. CDR3 nucleotides: TGCAGTGCTACCCGGACTAGCGGGAGCCCCTACGAGCAGTACTTC. This translates into CSATRTSGSPYEQYF.

There are many counts of this clonotype. This chain connects TRBV7-6 to TRBJ1-5, with D perhaps TRBD1 (6 bases). CDR3 length equals 14 residues. Germline loops: CDR1 SGHVS, CDR2 FNYEAQ. V lost 2 bases and J lost 6, with 11 bases in between. CDR3 nucleotide sequence: TGTGCCAGCAGCTTAAGTGGGGGCACTCAGCCCCAGCATTTT. This gives the protein CASSLSGGTQPQHF.

The chain recombines TRBV5-4 with TRBJ2-1, with TRBD1 matching 9 bases. CDR3 length: 15 residues. With 4 bases clipped from V and 8 bases from J, the junction kept 10 bases outside the gene matches. The germline V gene encodes CDR1 SGHNT and CDR2 YYREEE (reference sequence). The CDR3 reads CASSPTTNRGHEQFF. The CDR3 DNA is TGTGCCAGCAGCCCAACAACGAACAGGGGGCATGAGCAGTTCTTC.

There are a few counts of this clonotype. The rearrangement links TRBV3-1 to TRBJ2-1; D remains ambiguous. Trimming left V 4 bases short and J 10 bases short, with 8 bases between. CDR1 is LGHDT, CDR2 YNNKEL, per germline (reference sequence). CDR3 length equals 11 residues. CDR3 amino acids: CASSLDTEQFF. In nucleotides, the CDR3 is TGTGCCAGCAGCCTTGACACCGAGCAGTTCTTC.

This clonotype turned up a few times. This sequence joins TRBV6-1 and TRBJ2-1, with unresolved D. V gave up 1 base and J gave up 2 bases, with 15 bases separating them. Germline V gene lookup returns CDR1 MNHNS and CDR2 SASEGT. The CDR3 sequence is 17 residues long. The CDR3 DNA is TGTGCCAGCAGTGAAGACTTTGGGATTTCGACCTACAATGAGCAGTTCTTC. Translation: CASSEDFGISTYNEQFF.

This clonotype occurred a few times. This chain links TRBV2 with TRBJ1-4, with 7 bases that match TRBD1. V trimming: 6 bases; J trimming: 2 bases; junction bases outside the gene matches: 6. Looked up from germline, CDR1 is SNHLY and CDR2 is FYNNEI. CDR3 length equals 15 residues. CDR3 sequence reads: CASRALQGTNEKLFF. CDR3 coding DNA: TGTGCCAGCAGAGCCTTACAGGGGACTAATGAAAAACTGTTTTTT.

This clonotype was detected only a few times. V is TRBV29-1 and J is TRBJ2-7; the match to TRBD2 covers 11 bases. The V gene's germline CDR1 is SQVTM and CDR2 ANQGSEA. The trim removed 7 bases at V and 1 base at J, leaving 9 bases unmatched. This CDR3 spans 15 amino acids. The CDR3 DNA sequence: TGCAGCGCCCGTGCCGGGACTAGCGGATCCTACGAGCAGTACTTC. Protein product: CSARAGTSGSYEQYF.

A few counts support this clonotype. The CDR3 DNA sequence: TGCAGTGCTAGAGGTCCGGGGGGGCGGCAAGAGACCCAGTACTTC. Translating it yields CSARGPGGRQETQYF. The chain is built from TRBV20-1 and TRBJ2-5; 8 bases match TRBD2. V lost 1 base and J lost 2; bases outside the gene matches: 6. The CDR3 loop spans 15 amino acids. In germline, CDR1 is DFQATT, CDR2 SNEGSKA (reference sequence).

This clonotype was seen only a few times. J is TRBJ2-4 and V is TRBV7-9; D is ambiguous. Trimming took off 6 bases at V and 0 bases at J, with 12 bases between the two ends. Germline CDR1 and CDR2: SEHNR and FQNEAQ (reference sequence). The CDR3 loop spans 15 amino acids. CDR3 sequence (DNA): TGTGCCAGCAGGAAGTCTGAACTAGCCAAAAACATTCAGTACTTC. Protein sequence: CASRKSELAKNIQYF.

This clonotype was seen ten or more times. V and J are TRBV29-1 and TRBJ2-5; D is unclear. Germline CDR1 is SQVTM and CDR2 is ANQGSEA. The germline V and J ends were trimmed by 3 bases and 2 bases, with 13 bases remaining between them. The CDR3 covers 14 residues. The CDR3 DNA reads as TGCAGCGTTGAGCCGCCGGCCATTCAAGAGACCCAGTACTTC. It translates to CSVEPPAIQETQYF.

This clonotype was picked up many times. The genes are TRBV7-2 and TRBJ2-7; D is undetermined. This CDR3 spans 14 amino acids. Germline assignment: CDR1 SGHTA and CDR2 FQGNSA. With 5 bases removed from V and 3 bases from J, the gap between germline ends came to 14 bases. The CDR3 spells CASSPSPIVYEQYF. The CDR3 DNA is TGTGCCAGCAGCCCCTCCCCAATCGTCTACGAGCAGTACTTC.

This clonotype was picked up a small number of times. The chain uses TRBV20-1 and TRBJ2-5, with TRBD2 matching 9 bases. The CDR3 totals 13 residues. The V and J ends lost 6 bases and 1 base, in that order; junction bases with no gene match: 3. From germline, CDR1 is DFQATT and CDR2 SNEGSKA (reference sequence). The CDR3 bases are TGCAGTGCCGAGCGGGGGGCCCAAGAGACCCAGTACTTC. Translating gives CSAERGAQETQYF.

This clonotype was detected ten times or more. The chain employs TRBV6-5 and TRBJ2-7; 7 bases agree with TRBD1. Germline loops: CDR1 MNHEY, CDR2 SVGAGI. This CDR3 is 14 amino acids long. V shed 6 bases and J 5 bases; nucleotides not matched to a gene: 10. As DNA, the CDR3 is TGTGCCAGCAGCCCCGACAGGGTTGTCCACGAGCAGTACTTC. It translates to CASSPDRVVHEQYF.

Many counts were recorded for this clonotype. V is TRBV20-1 and J is TRBJ1-1; D remains ambiguous. The length of the CDR3 is 12 residues. Trimming removed 3 bases at V and 0 bases at J, with 5 bases between. From germline, CDR1 is DFQATT and CDR2 SNEGSKA (reference sequence). CDR3 sequence (DNA): TGCAGTGCTAGGGTCATGAACACTGAAGCTTTCTTT. Amino acids: CSARVMNTEAFF.

This clonotype was counted a few times. This chain connects TRBV20-1 to TRBJ2-5; D uncertain. This CDR3 spans 14 amino acids. The V gene's germline CDR1 is DFQATT and CDR2 SNEGSKA (reference sequence). V lost 3 bases, J lost 3 bases, and 14 bases lay in between. CDR3 in amino acids: CSASFSRAKETQYF. CDR3 nucleotides: TGCAGTGCTAGCTTCTCTAGAGCCAAAGAGACCCAGTACTTC.

The sample holds many counts of this clonotype. The V call is TRBV6-5, the J call TRBJ2-2; D ambiguous. The ends were cut back, 8 bases at V and 2 bases at J, with 12 bases in the middle. Germline CDR1 and CDR2: MNHEY and SVGAGI. The CDR3 length is 14 residues. DNA of the CDR3: TGTGCCAGCCTAAGGCGCCTTAACACCGGGGAGCTGTTTTTT. It translates to CASLRRLNTGELFF.

The chain's CDR3 is CASSLNLRTSDYGYTF. The DNA of the CDR3 is TGTGCCAGCAGTTTAAATCTGCGGACATCCGACTATGGCTACACCTTC. This chain links TRBV28 with TRBJ1-2, with D perhaps matching TRBD1 (5 bases). Per germline, CDR1 MDHEN and CDR2 SYDVKM. Trimming pared 2 bases from V and 3 bases from J, leaving 16 bases between. The CDR3 totals 16 residues.

This clonotype was recorded a few times. The CDR3 nucleotides read TGTGCCAGCAGTTGGGAGGTGGGCACAGATACGCAGTATTTT. Translation gives CASSWEVGTDTQYF. The V call is TRBV6-5, the J call TRBJ2-3; a possible D gene is TRBD2 (6 bases). The germline gives CDR1 MNHEY, CDR2 SVGAGI. V gave up 4 bases and J gave up 1 base, with 9 bases separating them. The CDR3 length is 14 residues.